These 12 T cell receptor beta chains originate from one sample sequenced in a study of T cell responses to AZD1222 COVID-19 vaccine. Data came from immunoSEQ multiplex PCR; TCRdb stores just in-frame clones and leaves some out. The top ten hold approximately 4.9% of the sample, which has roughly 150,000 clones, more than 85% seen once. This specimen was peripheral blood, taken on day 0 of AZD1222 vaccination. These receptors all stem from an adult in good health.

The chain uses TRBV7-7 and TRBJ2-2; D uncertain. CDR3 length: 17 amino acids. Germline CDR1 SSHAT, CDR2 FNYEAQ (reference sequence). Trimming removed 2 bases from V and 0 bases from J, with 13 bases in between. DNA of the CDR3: TGTGCCAGCAGCTTAAATCCCCCAGGAGCGAACACCGGGGAGCTGTTTTTT. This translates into CASSLNPPGANTGELFF.

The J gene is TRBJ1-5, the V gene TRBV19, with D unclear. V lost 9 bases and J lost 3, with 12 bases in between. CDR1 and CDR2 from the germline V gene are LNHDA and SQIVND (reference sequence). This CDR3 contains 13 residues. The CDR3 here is CASKRQVNQPQHF. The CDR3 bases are TGTGCCAGCAAACGACAAGTCAATCAGCCCCAGCATTTT.

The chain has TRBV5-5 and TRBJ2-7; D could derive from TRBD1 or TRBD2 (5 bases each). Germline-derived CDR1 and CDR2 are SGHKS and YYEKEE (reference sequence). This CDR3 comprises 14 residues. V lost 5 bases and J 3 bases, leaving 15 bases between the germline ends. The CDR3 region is CASRDRGPIYEQYF. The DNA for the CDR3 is TGTGCCAGCAGGGACCGGGGACCGATCTACGAGCAGTACTTC.

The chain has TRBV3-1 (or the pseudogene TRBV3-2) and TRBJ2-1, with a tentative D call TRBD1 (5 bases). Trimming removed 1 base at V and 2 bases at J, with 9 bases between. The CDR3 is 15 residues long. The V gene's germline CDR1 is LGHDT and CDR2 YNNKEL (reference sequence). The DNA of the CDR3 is TGTGCCAGCAGCCAAGGTCAGGGCGCCTACAATGAGCAGTTCTTC. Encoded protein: CASSQGQGAYNEQFF.

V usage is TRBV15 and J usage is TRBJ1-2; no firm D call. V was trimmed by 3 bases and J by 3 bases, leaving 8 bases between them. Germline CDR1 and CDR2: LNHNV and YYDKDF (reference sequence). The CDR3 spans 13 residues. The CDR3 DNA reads TGTGCCACCAGCAGCCCCAACGACTATGGCTACACCTTC. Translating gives CATSSPNDYGYTF.

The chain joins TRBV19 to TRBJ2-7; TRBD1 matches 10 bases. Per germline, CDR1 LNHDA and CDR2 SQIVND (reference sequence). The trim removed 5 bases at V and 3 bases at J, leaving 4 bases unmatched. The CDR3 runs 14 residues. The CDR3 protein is CASSFRDRGYEQYF. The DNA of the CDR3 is TGTGCCAGTAGTTTCCGGGACAGGGGCTACGAGCAGTACTTC.

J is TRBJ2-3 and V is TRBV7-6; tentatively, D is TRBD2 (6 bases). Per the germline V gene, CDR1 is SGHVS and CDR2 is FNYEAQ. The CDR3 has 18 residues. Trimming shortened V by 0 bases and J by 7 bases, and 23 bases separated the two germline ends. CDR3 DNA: TGTGCCAGCAGCTTAGCGTTAGCGGAAGCGATCAGAGAGAATACGCAGTATTTT. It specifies CASSLALAEAIRENTQYF.

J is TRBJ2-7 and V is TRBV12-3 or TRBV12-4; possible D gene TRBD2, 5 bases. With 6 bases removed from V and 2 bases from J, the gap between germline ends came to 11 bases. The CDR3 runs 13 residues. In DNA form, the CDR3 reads TGTGCCAGCAGCTCCAGCGGAGCCTACGAGCAGTACTTC. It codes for CASSSSGAYEQYF.

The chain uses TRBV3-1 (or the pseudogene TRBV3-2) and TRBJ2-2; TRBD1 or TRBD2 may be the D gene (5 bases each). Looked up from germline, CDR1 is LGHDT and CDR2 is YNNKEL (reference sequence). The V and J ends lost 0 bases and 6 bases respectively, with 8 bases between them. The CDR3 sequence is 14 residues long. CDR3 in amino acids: CASSQEVGPGELFF. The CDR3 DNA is TGTGCCAGCAGCCAAGAGGTGGGACCCGGGGAGCTGTTTTTT.

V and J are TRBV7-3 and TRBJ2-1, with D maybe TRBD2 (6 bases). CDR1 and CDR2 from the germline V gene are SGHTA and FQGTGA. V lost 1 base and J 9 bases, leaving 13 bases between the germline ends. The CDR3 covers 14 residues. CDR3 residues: CASSLKVGGPEQFF. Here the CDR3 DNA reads TGTGCCAGCAGCTTAAAGGTGGGAGGCCCTGAGCAGTTCTTC.

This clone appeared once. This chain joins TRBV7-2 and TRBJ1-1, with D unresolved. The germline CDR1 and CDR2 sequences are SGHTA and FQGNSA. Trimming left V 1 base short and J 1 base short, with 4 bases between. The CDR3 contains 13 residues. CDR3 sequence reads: CASSLEPNTEAFF. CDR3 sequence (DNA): TGTGCCAGCAGCTTAGAACCGAACACTGAAGCTTTCTTT.

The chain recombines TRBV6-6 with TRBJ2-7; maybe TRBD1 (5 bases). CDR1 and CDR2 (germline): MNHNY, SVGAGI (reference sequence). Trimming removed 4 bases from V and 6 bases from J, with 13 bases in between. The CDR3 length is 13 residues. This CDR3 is CASSFIRGAEQYF. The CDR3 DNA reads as TGTGCCAGCAGTTTTATAAGGGGTGCCGAGCAGTACTTC.